The 13 T cell receptor beta chains given below trace back to one sample, sequenced in a study of shared clonotypes between healthy human individuals. Some clones are missing from TCRdb's copy, which holds only in-frame ones; the method was immunoSEQ multiplex PCR. The data contain about 2.4 million clones, 90% to 95% of them seen just once; the ten biggest clones take up about 0.34%. The sample consisted of naive CD4+ T cells from PBMCs. Described subset: CD45RA+ positively selected. The receptor source for this set is a man aged 18 to 29 in good health. Some clones in this sample may be carry-over from other donors' samples.

Comments on this clone: Other DNA sequences in this specimen translate into the identical CDR3. The CDR3 DNA is TGCAGCGTTGATAGGGGGACCGGGGAGCTGTTTTTT. Protein: CSVDRGTGELFF. This chain connects TRBV29-1 to TRBJ2-2, with a possible D match to TRBD1 (6 bases). The V and J ends lost 3 bases and 5 bases respectively, with 7 bases between them. CDR1 SQVTM and CDR2 ANQGSEA come from the germline V gene. The CDR3 length is 12 residues.

The chain uses TRBV15 and TRBJ1-2; perhaps TRBD1 as D (5 bases). Trimming removed 2 bases from V and 6 bases from J, with 19 bases in between. This CDR3 spans 16 amino acids. CDR1 is LNHNV and CDR2 is YYDKDF in the germline V gene (reference sequence). CDR3 residues: CATSRPTPGGGHGYTF. In DNA, the CDR3 is TGTGCCACCAGCAGACCTACTCCGGGCGGGGGACATGGCTACACCTTC. Complete variable domain (other parts from reference TRBV15 and TRBJ1-2): DAMVIQNPRYQVTQFGKPVTLSCSQTLNHNVMYWYQQKSSQAPKLLFHYYDKDFNNEADTPDNFQSRRPNTSFCFLDIRSPGLGDTAMYLCATSRPTPGGGHGYTFGSGTRLTVV.

This sequence joins TRBV9 and TRBJ1-1, with a weak D call TRBD1 (5 bases). V dropped 0 bases and J dropped 5 bases, with 11 bases sitting between them. This CDR3 is 14 amino acids long. Germline loops: CDR1 SGDLS, CDR2 YYNGEE. The CDR3, as DNA: TGTGCCAGCAGCGTAGTCGGGGCGTCAACTGAAGCTTTCTTT. Translation: CASSVVGASTEAFF. Using reference TRBV9 and TRBJ1-1 for the parts outside the CDR3, the full variable domain is DSGVTQTPKHLITATGQRVTLRCSPRSGDLSVYWYQQSLDQGLQFLIQYYNGEERAKGNILERFSAQQFPDLHSELNLSSLELGDSALYFCASSVVGASTEAFFGQGTRLTVV.

This chain links TRBV5-4 with TRBJ2-7; 8 nucleotides line up with TRBD2. The CDR3 is made up of 16 amino acids. Germline CDR1 and CDR2: SGHNT and YYREEE (reference sequence). Germline trimming cut 4 bases from V and 3 bases from J; bases unmatched to any gene: 12. The CDR3 DNA follows: TGTGCCAGCAGCCCCTCCCTAGCGGGTGAATACTACGAGCAGTACTTC. This codes for CASSPSLAGEYYEQYF. The complete variable domain, with remaining parts taken from reference TRBV5-4 and TRBJ2-7, reads ETGVTQSPTHLIKTRGQQVTLRCSSQSGHNTVSWYQQALGQGPQFIFQYYREEENGRGNFPPRFSGLQFPNYSSELNVNALELDDSALYLCASSPSLAGEYYEQYFGPGTRLTVT.

This clone was seen once. The chain has TRBV5-1 and TRBJ2-5, with 9 bases lining up with TRBD2. With 1 base clipped from V and 5 bases from J, the junction kept 6 bases outside the gene matches. The CDR3 loop spans 15 amino acids. Germline V gene data show CDR1 as SGHRS and CDR2 as YFSETQ. The CDR3 DNA sequence: TGCGCCAGCAGCTTGAATAGCGGGAGCCGGGAGACCCAGTACTTC. Translating it yields CASSLNSGSRETQYF.

J is TRBJ2-1 and V is TRBV6-4, with D possibly matching TRBD2 (5 bases). Trimming cost V 6 bases and J 0 bases, with 18 bases left between them. CDR1 and CDR2 (germline): MRHNA, SNTAGT. The length of the CDR3 is 17 residues. The CDR3, as DNA: TGTGCCAGCAGAGGGATATGGACTCTCAGCTCCTACAATGAGCAGTTCTTC. Encoded protein: CASRGIWTLSSYNEQFF.

The DNA of the CDR3 is TGTGCCAGCAGTTTGTCGGGACAGGGGGGACGATCACCCCTCCACTTT. It encodes CASSLSGQGGRSPLHF. V usage is TRBV28 and J usage is TRBJ1-6; 11 bases align to TRBD1. The CDR3 length is 16 residues. The junction had 8 bases not matched to a gene; V was cut back by 3 bases and J by 10 bases. Germline V gives CDR1 MDHEN, CDR2 SYDVKM.

This sequence joins TRBV28 and TRBJ2-1, with D possibly matching TRBD2 (5 bases). CDR3 length: 17 amino acids. CDR1 is MDHEN, CDR2 SYDVKM, per germline. Trimming removed 3 bases at V and 2 bases at J, with 17 bases between. CDR3 in DNA: TGTGCCAGCAGTTTCCGTGGAGCGGCTCAAGCCTACAATGAGCAGTTCTTC. Amino acid sequence: CASSFRGAAQAYNEQFF.

Comments on this clone: Other DNA sequences in the sample encode the same CDR3. V usage is TRBV28 and J usage is TRBJ1-5; maybe TRBD1 (5 bases). The germline V and J ends were trimmed by 6 bases and 4 bases, with 10 bases remaining between them. The CDR3 contains 13 residues. Germline V gene lookup returns CDR1 MDHEN and CDR2 SYDVKM. The CDR3 sequence is CASRGPGNQPQHF. The CDR3 bases are TGTGCCAGCAGGGGGCCGGGAAATCAGCCCCAGCATTTT.

J is TRBJ2-1 and V is TRBV12-5, with 8 bases fitting TRBD2. Germline values: CDR1 LGHNT, CDR2 FRNRAP. After removal of 5 bases from V and 7 bases from J, the junction contained 10 bases not matched to a gene. This CDR3 contains 15 residues. The CDR3 region has the DNA TGTGCTAGTGGTCCCGGGACTAGTTCCCCAAATGAGCAGTTCTTC. Its protein product is CASGPGTSSPNEQFF.

Note on this clone: Other DNA sequences from this sample encode an identical CDR3 as well. The genes are TRBV6-5 and TRBJ1-2; maybe TRBD1 (5 bases). The CDR3 spans 14 residues. V was trimmed by 2 bases and J by 4 bases, leaving 11 bases between them. CDR1 MNHEY and CDR2 SVGAGI come from the germline V gene. CDR3 sequence reads: CASSYGGGGYGYTF. DNA for the CDR3: TGTGCCAGCAGTTACGGGGGAGGAGGCTATGGCTACACCTTC.

V usage is TRBV5-6 and J usage is TRBJ1-4, with TRBD1 matching 8 bases. Germline loops: CDR1 SGHDT, CDR2 YYEEEE. There are 15 residues in the CDR3. Trimming cost V 3 bases and J 6 bases; bases outside gene matches: 7. Here the CDR3 reads CASSSGTGVDEKLFF. The CDR3 DNA follows: TGTGCCAGCAGCTCGGGGACAGGTGTCGATGAAAAACTGTTTTTT. Full variable domain (remainder filled in from reference TRBV5-6 and TRBJ1-4): DAGVTQSPTHLIKTRGQQVTLRCSPKSGHDTVSWYQQALGQGPQFIFQYYEEEERQRGNFPDRFSGHQFPNYSSELNVNALLLGDSALYLCASSSGTGVDEKLFFGSGTQLSVL.

The chain is built from TRBV2 and TRBJ2-3, with 7 bases identical to TRBD1. Germline CDR1 reads SNHLY; CDR2 reads FYNNEI. The CDR3 consists of 13 residues. With 11 bases clipped from V and 5 bases from J, the junction kept 10 bases outside the gene matches. For the CDR3, the DNA is TGTGCCCTATCAGGGGGTTATGAAGATACGCAGTATTTT. This translates into CALSGGYEDTQYF.